A single sample is the source of the 3 T cell receptor beta chains below, sequenced in a study of shared clonotypes between healthy human individuals. Assay used: immunoSEQ multiplex PCR; TCRdb lists only in-frame clones, some missing. This sample yields about 1,800,000 clones, of which about 95% are seen a single time; approximately 1% belongs to the top ten. As defined, naive CD8 cells were CD45RO-negative and positively selected for CCR7, with terminally differentiated effector memory CD45RA+ cells excluded. Sample: naive CD8+ T cells sorted from blood. Receptors originate from a man younger than 35 in good health.

The V and J genes are TRBV4-1 and TRBJ2-5; D is perhaps TRBD1 or TRBD2 (5 bases each). Trimming pared 0 bases from V and 4 bases from J, leaving 21 bases between. The CDR3 has 18 residues. Germline V gives CDR1 MGHRA, CDR2 YSYEKL. The CDR3 DNA is TGCGCCAGCAGCCAAGATCCGGGACCACAACTCGTCGGAGAGACCCAGTACTTC. Protein sequence: CASSQDPGPQLVGETQYF.

The chain links TRBV7-9 to TRBJ2-3; weak D call: TRBD1 (5 bases). The CDR3 covers 16 residues. Deletions cut 0 bases from V and 6 bases from J, with 16 bases between. Germline V lookup: CDR1 SEHNR, CDR2 FQNEAQ (reference sequence). CDR3 sequence: CASSLAQGPQTDTQYF. In DNA form, the CDR3 reads TGTGCCAGCAGCTTAGCGCAGGGCCCGCAGACGGATACGCAGTATTTT.

This rearrangement joins TRBV19 to TRBJ2-2, with D possibly TRBD1 on 6 matching bases. Germline lookup yields CDR1 LNHDA and CDR2 SQIVND (reference sequence). V lost 3 bases and J 4 bases, leaving 9 bases between the germline ends. CDR3 length: 14 amino acids. CDR3 DNA: TGTGCCAGTAGTATTAGGGACATCACCGGGGAGCTGTTTTTT. This translates into CASSIRDITGELFF. The full variable domain, rest sourced from reference TRBV19 and TRBJ2-2, is DGGITQSPKYLFRKEGQNVTLSCEQNLNHDAMYWYRQDPGQGLRLIYYSQIVNDFQKGDIAEGYSVSREKKESFPLTVTSAQKNPTAFYLCASSIRDITGELFFGEGSRLTVL.